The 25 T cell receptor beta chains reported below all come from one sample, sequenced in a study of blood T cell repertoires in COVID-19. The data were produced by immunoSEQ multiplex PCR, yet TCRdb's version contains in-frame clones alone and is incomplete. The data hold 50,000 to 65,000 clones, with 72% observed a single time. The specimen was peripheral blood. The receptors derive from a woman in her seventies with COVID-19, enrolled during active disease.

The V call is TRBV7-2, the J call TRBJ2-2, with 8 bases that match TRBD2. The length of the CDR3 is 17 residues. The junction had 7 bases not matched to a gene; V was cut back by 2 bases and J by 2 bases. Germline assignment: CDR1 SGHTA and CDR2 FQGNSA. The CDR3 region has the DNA TGTGCCAGCAGCTTACTGGGTACTAGCGGAAACACCGGGGAGCTGTTTTTT. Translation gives CASSLLGTSGNTGELFF.

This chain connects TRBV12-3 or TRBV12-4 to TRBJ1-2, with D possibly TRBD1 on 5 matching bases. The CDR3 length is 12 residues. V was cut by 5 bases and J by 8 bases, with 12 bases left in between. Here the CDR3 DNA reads TGTGCCAGCAGTCCTGGGGCCAAAGGCTACACCTTC. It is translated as CASSPGAKGYTF.

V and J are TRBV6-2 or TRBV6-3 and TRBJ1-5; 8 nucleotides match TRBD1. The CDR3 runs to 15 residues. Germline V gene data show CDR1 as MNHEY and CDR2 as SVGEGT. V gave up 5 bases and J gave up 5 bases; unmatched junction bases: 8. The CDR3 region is CASSEPGQEYQPQHF. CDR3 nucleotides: TGTGCCAGCAGTGAGCCGGGACAGGAATATCAGCCCCAGCATTTT.

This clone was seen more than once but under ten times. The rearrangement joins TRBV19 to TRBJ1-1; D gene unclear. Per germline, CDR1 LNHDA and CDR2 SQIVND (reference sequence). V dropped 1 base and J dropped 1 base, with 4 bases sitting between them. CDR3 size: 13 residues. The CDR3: CASSIGANTEAFF. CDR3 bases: TGTGCCAGTAGTATAGGGGCGAACACTGAAGCTTTCTTT. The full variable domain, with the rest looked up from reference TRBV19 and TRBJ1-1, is DGGITQSPKYLFRKEGQNVTLSCEQNLNHDAMYWYRQDPGQGLRLIYYSQIVNDFQKGDIAEGYSVSREKKESFPLTVTSAQKNPTAFYLCASSIGANTEAFFGQGTRLTVV.

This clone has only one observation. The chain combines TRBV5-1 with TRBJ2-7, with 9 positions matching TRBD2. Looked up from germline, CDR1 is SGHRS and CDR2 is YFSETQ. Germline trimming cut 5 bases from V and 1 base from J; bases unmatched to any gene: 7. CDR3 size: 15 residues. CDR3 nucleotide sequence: TGCGCCAGCAGTCCCGGACTAGCGCCTTCCTACGAGCAGTACGTC. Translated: CASSPGLAPSYEQYV.

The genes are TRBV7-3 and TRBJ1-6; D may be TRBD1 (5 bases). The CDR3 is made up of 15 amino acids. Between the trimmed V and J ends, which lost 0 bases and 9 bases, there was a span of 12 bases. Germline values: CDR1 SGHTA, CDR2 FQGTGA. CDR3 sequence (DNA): TGTGCCAGCAGCTTAACGGGTCAGGGAGGTTCACCCCTCCACTTT. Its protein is CASSLTGQGGSPLHF.

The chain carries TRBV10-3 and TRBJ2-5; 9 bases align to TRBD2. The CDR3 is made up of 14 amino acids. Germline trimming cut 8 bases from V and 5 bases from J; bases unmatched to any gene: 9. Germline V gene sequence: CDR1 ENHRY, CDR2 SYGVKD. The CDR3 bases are TGTGCCATCGGAAGCGGGGGGCCGAGGGAGACCCAGTACTTC. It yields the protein CAIGSGGPRETQYF.

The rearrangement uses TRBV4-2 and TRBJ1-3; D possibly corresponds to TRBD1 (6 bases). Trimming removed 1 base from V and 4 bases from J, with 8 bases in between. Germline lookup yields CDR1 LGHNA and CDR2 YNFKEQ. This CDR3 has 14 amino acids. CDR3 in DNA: TGTGCCAGCAGCCAAGGGACAGAAGGAAACACCATATATTTT. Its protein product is CASSQGTEGNTIYF.

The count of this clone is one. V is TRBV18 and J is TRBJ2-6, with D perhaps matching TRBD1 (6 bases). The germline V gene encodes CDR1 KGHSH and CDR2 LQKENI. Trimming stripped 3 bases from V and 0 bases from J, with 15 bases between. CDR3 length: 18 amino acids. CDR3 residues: CASSPQDSSLSGANVLTF. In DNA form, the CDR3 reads TGTGCCAGCTCACCTCAGGACAGTTCCCTCTCTGGGGCCAACGTCCTGACTTTC.

DNA of the CDR3: TGTGCCAGCAGCCCCGGGGGGCCCGAAGATACGCAGTATTTT. As protein: CASSPGGPEDTQYF. The chain joins TRBV5-4 to TRBJ2-3, with D tentatively TRBD2 (7 bases). The V gene's germline CDR1 is SGHNT and CDR2 YYREEE (reference sequence). The CDR3 is 14 amino acids. Trimming cost V 4 bases and J 5 bases, with 14 bases left between them.

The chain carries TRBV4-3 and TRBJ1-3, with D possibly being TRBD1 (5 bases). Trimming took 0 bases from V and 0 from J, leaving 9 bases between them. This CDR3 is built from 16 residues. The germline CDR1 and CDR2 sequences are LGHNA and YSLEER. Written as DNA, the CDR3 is TGCGCCAGCAGCCAAGAGGCGGGGCCCTCTGGAAACACCATATATTTT. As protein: CASSQEAGPSGNTIYF.

This CDR3 is CASSVGTGGREELFF. The CDR3, as DNA: TGCGCCAGCAGCGTTGGGACAGGGGGAAGAGAAGAGCTGTTTTTT. V is TRBV5-1 and J is TRBJ2-2; 11 bases match TRBD1. This CDR3 is 15 amino acids long. Per the germline V gene, CDR1 is SGHRS and CDR2 is YFSETQ. Unmatched junction bases numbered 10, after V lost 4 bases and J lost 11 bases.

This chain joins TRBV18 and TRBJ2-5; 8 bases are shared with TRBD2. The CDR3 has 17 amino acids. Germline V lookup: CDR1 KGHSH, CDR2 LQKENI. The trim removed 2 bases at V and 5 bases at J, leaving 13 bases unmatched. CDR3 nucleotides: TGTGCCAGCTCACCAACTGCGGGGGGCCTATCCGGGGAGACCCAGTACTTC. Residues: CASSPTAGGLSGETQYF.

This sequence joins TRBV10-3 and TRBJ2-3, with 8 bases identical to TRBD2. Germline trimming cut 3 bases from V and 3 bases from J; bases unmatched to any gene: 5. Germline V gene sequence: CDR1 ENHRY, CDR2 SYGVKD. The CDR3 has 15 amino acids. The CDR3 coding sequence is TGTGCCATCAGTGACGGGGGCGGGGGGACAGATACGCAGTATTTT. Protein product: CAISDGGGGTDTQYF.

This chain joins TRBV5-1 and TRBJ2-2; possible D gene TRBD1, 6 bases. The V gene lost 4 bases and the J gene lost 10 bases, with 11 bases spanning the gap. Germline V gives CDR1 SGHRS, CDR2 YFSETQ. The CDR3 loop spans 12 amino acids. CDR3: CASSPRGLELFF. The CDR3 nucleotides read TGCGCCAGCAGCCCGAGGGGGTTGGAGCTGTTTTTT.

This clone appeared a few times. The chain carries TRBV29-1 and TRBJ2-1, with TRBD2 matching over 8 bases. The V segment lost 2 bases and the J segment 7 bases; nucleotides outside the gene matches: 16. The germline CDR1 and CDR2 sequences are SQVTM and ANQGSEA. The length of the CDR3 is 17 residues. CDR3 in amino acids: CSVELGPRGIAGNEQFF. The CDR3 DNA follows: TGCAGCGTTGAATTAGGCCCCCGGGGGATAGCGGGGAATGAGCAGTTCTTC.

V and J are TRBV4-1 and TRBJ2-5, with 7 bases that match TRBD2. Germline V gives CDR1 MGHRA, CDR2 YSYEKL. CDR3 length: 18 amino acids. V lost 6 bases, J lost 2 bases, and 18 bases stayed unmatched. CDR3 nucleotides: TGCGCCAGCAGTTTTCGTCGGGGGGAAACCGGGACTCAAGAGACCCAGTACTTC. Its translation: CASSFRRGETGTQETQYF.

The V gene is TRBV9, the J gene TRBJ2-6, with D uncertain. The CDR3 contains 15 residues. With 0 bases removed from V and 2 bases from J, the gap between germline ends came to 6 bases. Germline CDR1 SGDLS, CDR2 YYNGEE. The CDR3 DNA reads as TGTGCCAGCAGCGTAGCCCCAGCTGGGGCCAACGTCCTGACTTTC. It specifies CASSVAPAGANVLTF. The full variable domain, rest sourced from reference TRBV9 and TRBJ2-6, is DSGVTQTPKHLITATGQRVTLRCSPRSGDLSVYWYQQSLDQGLQFLIQYYNGEERAKGNILERFSAQQFPDLHSELNLSSLELGDSALYFCASSVAPAGANVLTFGAGSRLTVL.

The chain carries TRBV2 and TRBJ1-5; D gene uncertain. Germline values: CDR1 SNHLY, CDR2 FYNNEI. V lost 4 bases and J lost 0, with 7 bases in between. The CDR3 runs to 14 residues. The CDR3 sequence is CASSGPNSNQPQHF. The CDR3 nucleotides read TGTGCCAGCAGTGGCCCTAATAGCAATCAGCCCCAGCATTTT.

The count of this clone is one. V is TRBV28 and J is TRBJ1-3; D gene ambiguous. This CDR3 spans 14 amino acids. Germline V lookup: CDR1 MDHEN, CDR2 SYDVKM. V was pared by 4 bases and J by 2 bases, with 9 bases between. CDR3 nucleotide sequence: TGTGCCAGCAGTTCCCCGGGGACTGGAAACACCATATATTTT. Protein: CASSSPGTGNTIYF.

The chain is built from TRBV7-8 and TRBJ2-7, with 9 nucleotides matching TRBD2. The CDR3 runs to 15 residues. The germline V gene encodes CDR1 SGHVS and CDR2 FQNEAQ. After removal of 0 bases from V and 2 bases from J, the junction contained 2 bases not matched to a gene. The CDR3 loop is CASSLASGSAYEQYV. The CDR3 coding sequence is TGTGCCAGCAGCTTAGCTAGCGGGAGTGCCTACGAGCAGTACGTC.

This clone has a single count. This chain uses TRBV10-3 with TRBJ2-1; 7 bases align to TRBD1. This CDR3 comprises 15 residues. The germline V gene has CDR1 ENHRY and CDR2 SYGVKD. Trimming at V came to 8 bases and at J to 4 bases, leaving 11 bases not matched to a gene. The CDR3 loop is CAIQNGGQRYNEQFF. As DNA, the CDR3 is TGTGCCATCCAAAATGGGGGACAGCGATACAATGAGCAGTTCTTC.

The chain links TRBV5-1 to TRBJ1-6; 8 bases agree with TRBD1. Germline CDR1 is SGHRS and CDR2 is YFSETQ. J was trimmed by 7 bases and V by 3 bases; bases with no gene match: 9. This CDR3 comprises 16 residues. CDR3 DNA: TGCGCCAGCAGCTCCGGGACAGGAATAAACAATTCACCCCTCCACTTT. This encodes CASSSGTGINNSPLHF.

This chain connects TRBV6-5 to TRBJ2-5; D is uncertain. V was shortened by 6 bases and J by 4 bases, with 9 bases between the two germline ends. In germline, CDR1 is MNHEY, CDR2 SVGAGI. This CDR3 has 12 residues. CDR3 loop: CASRTGGETQYF. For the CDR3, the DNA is TGTGCCAGCAGGACGGGTGGAGAGACCCAGTACTTC.

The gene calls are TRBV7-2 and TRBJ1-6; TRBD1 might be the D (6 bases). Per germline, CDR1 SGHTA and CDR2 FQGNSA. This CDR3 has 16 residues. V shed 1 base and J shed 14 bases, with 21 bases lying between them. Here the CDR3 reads CASSLGGWGPESSLHF. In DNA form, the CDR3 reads TGTGCCAGCAGCTTAGGGGGATGGGGGCCCGAGAGCTCCCTCCACTTT.